These 27 T cell receptor beta chains were all obtained from the same sample, sequenced in a study of cytomegalovirus exposure and HLA in healthy donors. The PCR had 60 Vbeta and 13 Jbeta primers. Clones were read by immunoSEQ multiplex PCR, and TCRdb kept only the in-frame ones, dropping some. The sample includes under 150,000 clones, around four fifths seen only once; the top ten take around 3%. Sequencing was done on a sample of PBMCs. The receptors originated from a boy aged 2 to 10 in good health and CMV-seronegative.

The chain recombines TRBV6-6 with TRBJ1-2; D is unclear. The CDR3 runs 12 residues. Trimming removed 5 bases from V and 4 bases from J, with 8 bases in between. The V gene's germline CDR1 is MNHNY and CDR2 SVGAGI (reference sequence). The CDR3 DNA follows: TGTGCCAGCAGTCCTCTATCCTATGGCTACACCTTC. Its protein product is CASSPLSYGYTF.

On this clone: A junction boundary mismatches the germline segment, possibly from a read error. This rearrangement joins TRBV6-1 to TRBJ2-1, with a possible D match to TRBD1 (6 bases). The CDR3 is 12 residues long. Per germline, CDR1 MNHNS and CDR2 SASEGT. The DNA of the CDR3 is TGTGCCAGCAGTGTAGGGGTCAGGGGCTTAGTCTTC. Its translation is CASSVGVRGLVF.

The V gene is TRBV6-1, the J gene TRBJ2-1; perhaps TRBD1 as D (5 bases). The CDR3 consists of 15 residues. Germline values: CDR1 MNHNS, CDR2 SASEGT. V was clipped by 0 bases and J by 8 bases, with 14 bases between them. Written as DNA, the CDR3 is TGTGCCAGCAGTGAAGCGCCGACAGAAGACGATGAGCAGTTCTTC. As protein: CASSEAPTEDDEQFF.

As for this clone: Germline is not matched at one junction end, which may reflect a read error. This chain links TRBV7-9 with TRBJ1-2, with TRBD1 identical over 9 bases. CDR3 size: 16 residues. CDR1 is SEHNR, CDR2 FQNEAQ, per germline (reference sequence). In nucleotides, the CDR3 is TGTTCCAGCAGCCCGAACCAGGGACAGGGAGGCTATGGCTACACCTTC. Translating it yields CSSSPNQGQGGYGYTF.

The chain is built from TRBV2 and TRBJ1-2; TRBD1 might be the D (6 bases). V was clipped by 7 bases and J by 2 bases, with 11 bases between them. Germline CDR1 SNHLY, CDR2 FYNNEI. The CDR3 is made up of 13 amino acids. As DNA, the CDR3 is TGTGCCAGCATGATTCAGGGGAACTATGGCTACACCTTC. Its translation is CASMIQGNYGYTF.

This chain connects TRBV7-2 to TRBJ1-1; no firm D call. The CDR3 runs to 13 residues. Germline assignment: CDR1 SGHTA and CDR2 FQGNSA. Deletions cut 4 bases from V and 4 bases from J, with 10 bases between. CDR3 coding DNA: TGTGCCAGCAGCTCCTACGAGGGCACTGAAGCTTTCTTT. Its translation is CASSSYEGTEAFF.

The chain employs TRBV10-1 and TRBJ2-5; 7 bases fit TRBD1. CDR1 and CDR2 (germline): WNHNN, SYGVQD (reference sequence). The CDR3 spans 19 residues. Trimming cost V 6 bases and J 7 bases; bases outside gene matches: 26. CDR3 DNA: TGCGCCAGCAGATCGAGGCCCCAGAGGTTCGACAGGGCCAATGGGACCCAGTACTTC. Protein sequence: CASRSRPQRFDRANGTQYF.

This chain connects TRBV19 to TRBJ2-7, with 7 bases fitting TRBD2. The CDR3 has 16 amino acids. Germline V lookup: CDR1 LNHDA, CDR2 SQIVND (reference sequence). Germline trimming cut 6 bases from V and 4 bases from J; bases unmatched to any gene: 15. For the CDR3, the DNA is TGTGCCAGTAGCACCTTTGGACGGGGGGTTAATTACGAGCAGTACTTC. Its protein is CASSTFGRGVNYEQYF.

The chain uses TRBV2 and TRBJ1-5; 7 bases match TRBD1. The ends lost 6 bases at V and 4 bases at J; junction bases unmatched: 6. This CDR3 spans 14 amino acids. The germline V gene encodes CDR1 SNHLY and CDR2 FYNNEI. CDR3 coding DNA: TGTGCCAGCAGCGACAGGGTTGGAAATCAGCCCCAGCATTTT. Translating gives CASSDRVGNQPQHF. The full variable domain, rest sourced from reference TRBV2 and TRBJ1-5, is EPEVTQTPSHQVTQMGQEVILRCVPISNHLYFYWYRQILGQKVEFLVSFYNNEISEKSEIFDDQFSVERPDGSNFTLKIRSTKLEDSAMYFCASSDRVGNQPQHFGDGTRLSIL.

This chain links TRBV29-1 with TRBJ2-5; D perhaps matches TRBD2 (6 bases). Germline CDR1 SQVTM, CDR2 ANQGSEA. The CDR3 is made up of 12 amino acids. Trimming left V 6 bases short and J 5 bases short, with 13 bases between. The CDR3 is CSVPRAGETQYF. CDR3 nucleotides: TGCAGCGTCCCCCGGGCGGGGGAGACCCAGTACTTC.

V usage is TRBV7-3 and J usage is TRBJ2-2; a weak D match, TRBD2 (5 bases). Germline loops: CDR1 SGHTA, CDR2 FQGTGA. V lost 5 bases to trimming and J lost 4 bases, with 11 bases between them. This CDR3 is built from 14 residues. CDR3: CASSPTAGTGELFF. The CDR3 DNA sequence: TGTGCCAGCAGCCCGACGGCGGGCACCGGGGAGCTGTTTTTT.

The genes are TRBV4-2 and TRBJ2-7, with 7 positions matching TRBD1. CDR1 LGHNA and CDR2 YNFKEQ come from the germline V gene. The CDR3 has 14 residues. Unmatched junction bases numbered 3, after V lost 1 base and J lost 3 bases. CDR3 sequence reads: CASSQAGQIYEQYF. In DNA, the CDR3 is TGTGCCAGCAGCCAAGCGGGACAGATCTACGAGCAGTACTTC.

The gene calls are TRBV7-2 and TRBJ2-3; 12 bases map to TRBD2. CDR3 length: 18 residues. CDR1 SGHTA and CDR2 FQGNSA come from the germline V gene. The V and J ends lost 2 bases and 0 bases, in that order; junction bases with no gene match: 6. CDR3 DNA sequence: TGTGCCAGCAGCTTACCGGCTAGCGGGGGGGTCAGCACAGATACGCAGTATTTT. Its protein is CASSLPASGGVSTDTQYF.

The CDR3 sequence: CSYLGASSGNTIYF. CDR3 DNA: TGCAGTTACCTAGGGGCCAGCTCTGGAAACACCATATATTTT. This chain connects TRBV29-1 to TRBJ1-3, with TRBD1 as a possible D gene (5 bases). Germline CDR1 and CDR2: SQVTM and ANQGSEA. The CDR3 totals 14 residues.

This clone was seen a single time. The rearrangement uses TRBV11-2 and TRBJ2-7; the D is unclear. This CDR3 comprises 16 residues. CDR1 and CDR2 from the germline V gene are SGHAT and FQNNGV. Between the trimmed V and J ends, which lost 5 bases and 0 bases, there was a span of 17 bases. The CDR3 nucleotides are TGTGCCAGCAGCCCCCGCTTTTCCGGGTACTCCTACGAGCAGTACGTC. Protein sequence: CASSPRFSGYSYEQYV.

The chain combines TRBV5-1 with TRBJ1-2; D might be TRBD1 (5 bases). The V end lost 0 bases, the J end lost 0 bases, and 9 bases lay between the germline ends. The CDR3 runs to 15 residues. Germline CDR1 SGHRS, CDR2 YFSETQ. CDR3 amino acids: CASSLEGLANYGYTF. The CDR3 DNA is TGCGCCAGCAGCTTGGAGGGACTAGCTAACTATGGCTACACCTTC.

This clone occurred once. The chain recombines TRBV6-4 with TRBJ1-1, with 10 bases identical to TRBD1. V lost 5 bases, J lost 1 base, and 4 bases stayed unmatched. The CDR3 sequence is 15 residues long. CDR1 MRHNA and CDR2 SNTAGT come from the germline V gene. This CDR3 is CASSRTGGPNTEAFF. CDR3 nucleotide sequence: TGTGCCAGCAGTAGGACAGGGGGGCCGAACACTGAAGCTTTCTTT.

This clone showed up just a few times. The rearrangement joins TRBV6-5 to TRBJ1-5, with 9 nucleotides matching TRBD1. The CDR3 is 16 amino acids. Germline V gives CDR1 MNHEY, CDR2 SVGAGI. J was trimmed by 11 bases and V by 0 bases; bases with no gene match: 11. The CDR3 nucleotides are TGTGCCAGCAGTTACTCCGACGGACAGGGGAAATCAGCCCAGCATTTT. Its protein is CASSYSDGQGKSAQHF.

This clone appeared once. The chain joins TRBV29-1 to TRBJ1-5; 7 bases map to TRBD1. The CDR3 has 16 residues. The germline V gene encodes CDR1 SQVTM and CDR2 ANQGSEA. Trimming cost V 0 bases and J 2 bases; bases outside gene matches: 7. The CDR3 nucleotides are TGCAGCGTTGAAGATCCGGACAGGCCCGGCAATCAGCCCCAGCATTTT. Translating gives CSVEDPDRPGNQPQHF.

V gene TRBV6-6 combines with J gene TRBJ1-2, with D possibly matching TRBD1 (5 bases). In germline, CDR1 is MNHNY, CDR2 SVGAGI (reference sequence). V lost 6 bases and J 2 bases, leaving 16 bases between the germline ends. CDR3 length: 15 residues. In nucleotides, the CDR3 is TGTGCCAGCAGCAACGGGTGGGAGGGGAACTATGGCTACACCTTC. Translated, it gives CASSNGWEGNYGYTF.

V and J are TRBV6-6 and TRBJ2-5, with 7 bases aligning to TRBD1. V trimming: 4 bases; J trimming: 5 bases; junction bases outside the gene matches: 10. Looked up from germline, CDR1 is MNHNY and CDR2 is SVGAGI (reference sequence). This CDR3 has 15 residues. Written as DNA, the CDR3 is TGTGCCAGCAGTTCTCCGACAGGGCCAGGGGAGACCCAGTACTTC. Translation gives CASSSPTGPGETQYF.

V usage is TRBV6-5 and J usage is TRBJ1-1; 12 positions agree with TRBD1. The trim removed 0 bases at V and 6 bases at J, leaving 5 bases unmatched. Germline loops: CDR1 MNHEY, CDR2 SVGAGI. The CDR3 extends over 16 amino acids. The chain's CDR3 is CASSYSGTGGLAEAFF. CDR3 nucleotides: TGTGCCAGCAGTTACTCAGGGACAGGGGGCCTGGCTGAAGCTTTCTTT.

V is TRBV6-4 and J is TRBJ2-1; D is possibly TRBD2 (5 bases). The CDR3 consists of 15 residues. Trimming left V 11 bases short and J 0 bases short, with 17 bases between. From germline, CDR1 is MRHNA and CDR2 SNTAGT. CDR3 in amino acids: CAGGQEESSYNEQFF. The CDR3 bases are TGTGCCGGCGGGCAGGAGGAGAGCTCCTACAATGAGCAGTTCTTC.

The chain recombines TRBV18 with TRBJ1-1; tentatively, D is TRBD1 (6 bases). This CDR3 spans 17 amino acids. V was trimmed by 6 bases and J by 2 bases, leaving 22 bases between them. The germline V gene encodes CDR1 KGHSH and CDR2 LQKENI. The CDR3 region is CASSTGGGPIINTEAFF. CDR3 DNA sequence: TGTGCCAGCTCCACTGGGGGGGGGCCTATTATTAACACTGAAGCTTTCTTT.

This chain joins TRBV27 and TRBJ2-1; D call uncertain. The V gene lost 1 base and the J gene lost 0 bases, with 4 bases spanning the gap. The CDR3 contains 14 residues. CDR1 is MNHEY and CDR2 is SMNVEV in the germline V gene (reference sequence). CDR3 sequence: CASSLFGSYNEQFF. The CDR3 DNA follows: TGTGCCAGCAGTTTATTCGGCTCCTACAATGAGCAGTTCTTC.

The chain combines TRBV7-9 with TRBJ1-1, with D unresolved. Germline V gene sequence: CDR1 SEHNR, CDR2 FQNEAQ (reference sequence). This CDR3 has 13 residues. V gave up 3 bases and J gave up 2 bases, with 7 bases separating them. CDR3 bases: TGTGCCAGCAGCTTCCAGTTTAACACTGAAGCTTTCTTT. Its protein is CASSFQFNTEAFF.

The rearrangement uses TRBV7-9 and TRBJ2-1; tentatively, D is TRBD2 (5 bases). V shed 4 bases and J shed 1 base, with 14 bases lying between them. Germline CDR1 and CDR2: SEHNR and FQNEAQ (reference sequence). This CDR3 has 16 amino acids. The CDR3 spells CASSSLRGRSYNEQFF. The CDR3 DNA is TGTGCCAGCAGCTCCCTTCGGGGTAGGTCCTACAATGAGCAGTTCTTC.